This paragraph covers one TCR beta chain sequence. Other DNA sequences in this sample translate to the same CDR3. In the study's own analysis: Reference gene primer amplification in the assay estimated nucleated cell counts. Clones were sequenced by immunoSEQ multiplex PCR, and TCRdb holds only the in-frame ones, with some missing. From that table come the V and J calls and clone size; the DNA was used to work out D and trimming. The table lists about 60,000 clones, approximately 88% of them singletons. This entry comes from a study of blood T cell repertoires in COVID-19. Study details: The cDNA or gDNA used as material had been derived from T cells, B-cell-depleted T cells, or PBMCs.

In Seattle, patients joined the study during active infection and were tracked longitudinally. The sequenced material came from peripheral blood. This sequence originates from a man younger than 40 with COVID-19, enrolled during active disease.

CDR3: CASRWTGTYEQYF. The CDR3 nucleotides are TGTGCCAGCAGATGGACAGGGACCTACGAGCAGTACTTC. The chain recombines TRBV6-5 with TRBJ2-7, with 8 bases that match TRBD1. The junction had 3 bases not matched to a gene; V was cut back by 6 bases and J by 2 bases. The CDR3 runs to 13 residues. Germline V CDR1 and CDR2: MNHEY, SVGAGI.